This T cell receptor beta chain came from a study of CD8 T cells in Susac syndrome. This CDR3 is built from 14 residues. Germline values: CDR1 SNHLY, CDR2 FYNNEI. V shed 1 base and J shed 8 bases, with 14 bases lying between them. It was with random hexamers that 0.5 to 1 ug RNA was reverse transcribed. TCRdb used MiXCR to reprocess the immunoSEQ multiplex PCR reads, holding one entry per CDR3 protein. The sample contains under 200,000 distinct CDR3 sequences, around 94% of which appear only once. This TCR was recovered from a human donor in good health. This chain connects TRBV2 to TRBJ1-2; D not resolved. The sequenced material came from CD4+ T cells from PBMCs. CDR3: CASSEEGRLRGYTF. In DNA, the CDR3 is TGTGCCAGCAGTGAAGAGGGCCGATTAAGGGGCTACACCTTC.